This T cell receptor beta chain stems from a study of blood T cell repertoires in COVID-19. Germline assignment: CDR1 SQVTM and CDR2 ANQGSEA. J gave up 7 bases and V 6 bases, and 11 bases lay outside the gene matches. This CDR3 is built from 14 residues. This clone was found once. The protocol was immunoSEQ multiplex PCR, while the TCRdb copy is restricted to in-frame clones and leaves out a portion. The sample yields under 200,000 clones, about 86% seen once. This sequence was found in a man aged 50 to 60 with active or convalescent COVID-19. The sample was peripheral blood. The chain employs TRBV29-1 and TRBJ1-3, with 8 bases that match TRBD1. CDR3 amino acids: CSVGGTGRGNTIYF. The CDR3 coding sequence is TGCAGCGTCGGTGGGACAGGCCGGGGTAACACCATATATTTT.